This TCR beta chain derives from a study of patients and donors after allogeneic stem cell transplantation. TCRdb independently ran MiXCR on the RT-PCR reads; one entry per CDR3 protein. The sample lists approximately 90,000 distinct CDR3 sequences, about 5% occurring once. This clonotype has ten or more counts. The CDR3 is 15 amino acids. V lost 11 bases and J 4 bases, leaving 23 bases between the germline ends. Germline V CDR1 and CDR2: SNHLY, FYNNEI. Sequences were obtained from blood, either unsorted or a sorted T cell fraction (not recorded which). The source of this sequence is a human donor who was either an allogeneic HSCT recipient or a stem cell or donor lymphocyte infusion donor (not recorded which). It is not recorded whose cells these are; they may come from a transplant donor. V and J are TRBV2 and TRBJ2-5; the D is unclear. CDR3 DNA: TGTGCCTCCGTAGATCGGACCGGGTTCGGAGAGACCCAGTACTTC. The encoded protein is CASVDRTGFGETQYF.